This TCR beta chain was captured in a study of T cell changes during pregnancy in multiple sclerosis. This table comes from immunoSEQ multiplex PCR, and its TCRdb copy is limited to in-frame clones, with some not included. The sample holds about 36,000 clones; about 92% are singletons and the top ten take 0.43%. V was pared by 7 bases and J by 2 bases, with 17 bases between. The CDR3 totals 16 residues. The V gene's germline CDR1 is SNHLY and CDR2 FYNNEI. This clone has a single count. The clonotype was recovered from a female donor in good health, enrolled as a control in a pregnancy study. The V and J genes are TRBV2 and TRBJ2-2; perhaps TRBD2 as D (5 bases). Source: CD4+ T cells from peripheral blood mononuclear cells, taken in the third trimester of pregnancy. The DNA for the CDR3 is TGTGCCAGCACTAAGGACTCGCTCCAAAACACCGGGGAGCTGTTTTTT. Protein product: CASTKDSLQNTGELFF. Filled out from reference TRBV2 and TRBJ2-2, the complete variable domain reads EPEVTQTPSHQVTQMGQEVILRCVPISNHLYFYWYRQILGQKVEFLVSFYNNEISEKSEIFDDQFSVERPDGSNFTLKIRSTKLEDSAMYFCASTKDSLQNTGELFFGEGSRLTVL.